The text below deals with one TCR beta chain. There is no known antigen for this receptor. The sample holds no much larger clone one base away, and base qualities are not on file. The cohort consisted of 600 to 700 healthy bone marrow donors. At the time of sampling, every cohort member was nominally healthy, though immune exposures that went unrecorded were likely present. Of the 700 or so cohort members, more than 250 had a positive CMV serostatus and approximately 370 had a negative one, while no CMV serostatus was recorded for the donor. Every donor gave a peripheral blood sample, and the peripheral blood mononuclear cells from that sample were used for TCR beta sequencing. Genomic DNA was extracted from the blood cell samples with the Qiagen DNeasy Blood Extraction Kit. This sample is part of a study of cytomegalovirus exposure and HLA in healthy donors (dated by TCRdb to the late 2010s). Background on the whole study: An earlier analysis of some 500 of the donors reported 250 to 300 Gb of sequence data and around 120 million unique TCR beta sequences from about 179 million T cells. Roughly 300 gigabases of sequencing data and 78 million or so unique TCR sequences were included in an early release covering roughly 600 HLA-typed donors. The genetic ancestry cluster associated with self-reported Caucasian donors included roughly four fifths of the roughly 380 genotyped donors. The study aimed to test whether cataloging public T cell receptors could reveal signatures of past pathogen exposure. The study used immunosequencing to profile the T cell repertoires of several hundred subjects and linked those repertoires to cytomegalovirus serostatus. Besides the first cohort of approximately 710 subjects, a separate validation cohort made up of over a hundred different subjects was used. High-throughput TCR immunosequencing, statistical association of individual TCRs with disease status, and machine learning were combined to predict cytomegalovirus infection status. A later analysis re-analyzed previously published TCR beta repertoires from roughly 690 donors and added high-resolution HLA genotyping to study TCR occurrence patterns. Rather than using new phenotypic data, the later analysis identified candidate immune exposures from TCR beta sequences and from how often those sequences occurred across donors. An earlier analysis of around 580 of the donors used high-throughput TCR beta sequencing to judge whether each TCR beta V gene segment behaved as functional or pseudogenic. Donor age, sex, ethnicity and CMV serostatus were compiled together with the repertoire data. A later genetic analysis used genome-wide SNP genotypes for about 65% of the roughly 670 donors, treating that subset as a discovery cohort. All discovery cohort repertoires had been generated on a single sequencing platform. HLA typing included class I and class II loci at four-digit resolution. The number of typed donors differed by locus: roughly 620-630 for A, B, C, DRB1 and DQB1; some 540 for DQA1; around 610 for DPA1; and roughly 470 for DPB1. Four or five DR-DQ haplotypes were handled as single units for association and clustering, since linkage in the cohort was strong. Among 300 to 500 genotyped donors of the cohort, an average of around 220,000 unique TCR beta nucleotide sequences was sequenced per donor, of which 15% to 20% were non-productive. The investigation overall reported the following: Across donors, most TCR sequences were observed very rarely, whereas some public TCRs were present in many individuals. It was suggested by the authors that the approach could potentially be generalized to other disease states and immunological phenotypes. According to a later analysis, parvovirus B19, influenza, CMV and Epstein-Barr virus appeared linked to several top co-occurrence clusters. The only immune exposure information available for the cohort was CMV serostatus. An association between a missense DCLRE1C variant and V-gene and J-gene trimming of TCR beta chains was found in a later genetic analysis and replicated in an independent cohort. In a later analysis, most CMV-associated TCR beta chains were found to appear HLA-restricted, with HLA associations seemingly driven largely by CMV exposure. In a later analysis, the rate of TCR association differed among HLA loci, with DRB1 alleles having the most associated TCRs and HLA-C alleles having the fewest. Assigning TCR associations to individual alleles was difficult when HLA alleles, especially DR and DQ, strongly co-occurred. Roughly uniform sequencing depth across donors was assumed in presence/absence analyses, although this assumption may not hold. HLA typing was unavailable for some donors at each locus, so association tests used only the typed subset. The earlier analysis of nearly 600 of the donors excluded roughly 17 rarely observed V segments, including chromosome 9 orphons, because counts were too low. Compared with equally common non-associated chains, HLA-associated TCR beta chains in a later analysis were more clonally expanded and had lower generation probabilities. This cohort had only TCR beta chains sequenced, and the lack of alpha or paired-chain data limited which features could be detected. Linkage disequilibrium might explain the correlated functional status among segregating V segments, but an unknown experimental factor could not be ruled out. A later analysis associated some 17,000 TCR beta sequences with specific HLA alleles at a false discovery rate of 0.05. In both the original and validation cohorts, the classifier was reported to diagnose cytomegalovirus status with high specificity and sensitivity. The study listed 150 to 200 TCR beta chains as associated with cytomegalovirus. Three of the identified cytomegalovirus-associated TCR beta chains were confirmed in vitro to be specific for cytomegalovirus antigens. According to a later genetic analysis, donors in an Asian-associated ancestry cluster had fewer N-insertions in productive TCRs than the approximately 670-donor mean. A further reported finding was that TCR beta sequences accurately predicted the HLA-A and HLA-B alleles for most subjects in the first cohort. Some IMGT-functional V segments, including TRBV6-2 and TRBV6-3, could not be told apart with the 87-base-pair reads, so those segments were excluded. An earlier analysis of approximately 600 of the donors showed that most TCR beta V segments appeared in productive rearrangements either about 87% or about 30% of the time, which broadly matched IMGT annotations. A cluster of highly shared sequence variants was judged likely to represent a technical artifact of the sequencing pipeline.

Receptors were amplified or captured by the immunoSEQ multiplex PCR assay. For the multiplex PCR, a mixture combining 60 forward primers for TCR Vbeta segments and 13 reverse primers for TCR Jbeta segments was used. Amplification of the CDR3 region of rearranged TCR beta genes was performed with a multiplex PCR assay on genomic DNA. Amplified TCR beta libraries were sequenced as 87-base-pair reads on the Illumina HiSeq System. Per the source publication's procedure: Across the roughly 600 repertoires, a later analysis counted tens of millions of unique TCR beta chains, 9.5 million to 13 million of which were shared by at least two donors. Raw reads were error-corrected and collapsed into unique sequences with a nearest-neighbor algorithm that merged closely related sequences to remove PCR and sequencing errors. To assign V, D and J gene segments, CDR3 sequences were aligned to IMGT reference sequences. For a sequence to be retained, a match of at least six nucleotides to both a V gene segment and a J gene segment was required. Rearrangements were called productive when the CDR3 lacked stop codons and stayed in frame with V and J; all others were non-productive. Following IMGT convention, CDR3 was defined as the stretch from the second conserved V-encoded cysteine up to the conserved J-encoded phenylalanine. The earlier analysis of some 580 of the donors excluded any sequence lacking an unambiguous match to a single V gene segment. An earlier analysis of several hundred of the donors called V segments functional above 56.7% productive rearrangements and segregating when the between-donor standard deviation exceeded 5%. A statistical classification framework was developed to diagnose cytomegalovirus status using the catalog of TCR beta chain sequences. In a later analysis, TCR nucleotide sequences were compared against IMGT/GENE-DB human TR gene sequences so that V and J genes could be assigned. In a later analysis, CDR3 sequences and most-parsimonious VDJ recombination scenarios were assigned using the TCRdist pipeline. In a later analysis, each TCR beta chain was defined by its CDR3 amino acid sequence together with its V-gene family, and reads lacking a unique V-gene family were excluded. A later analysis removed 550 to 700 highly shared, low-generation-probability nucleotide sequences to deal with suspected cross-contamination and a sequencing artifact. In a later analysis, a clonal expansion index was calculated for each public chain from normalized within-repertoire ranks of inferred template counts. Generation probabilities in a later analysis came from a VDJ recombination model fitted to out-of-frame rearrangements, and those results were checked against IGoR. Hypergeometric tests were used in a later analysis to score TCR-TCR, TCR-HLA and TCR-CMV co-occurrence, with a repertoire-size bias correction applied to the TCR pairs. False discovery rates were estimated in a later analysis by permuting HLA or CMV assignments 20 times. In a later analysis, co-occurring TCRs were grouped using DBSCAN, with TCRdist sequence similarity added in when clustering inside HLA-allele-positive subsets. Co-occurrence clustering excluded repertoires with fewer than 30,000 or more than 120,000 public chains, plus five with anomalous nucleotide sharing. TCRdb re-hosts the immuneACCESS table, in-frame sequences only. Its copies lack some clones; in the studies checked, an unresolved V gene accounts for under half of them, and the cause for the rest is not known. V, J and clone size are those of that table, while D and trimming were read from the DNA. This sample lists 210,000 or so clones; under 90% were detected once. 1.3% of the sample goes to the ten largest clones.

Including cysteine and phenylalanine, the CDR3 has 14 amino acids. The CDR3 DNA has 42 bases and is translated from base 1. Trimmed from V: 4 bases; trimmed from J: 5 bases; junction bases lacking a gene match: 7. The germline V gene (reference sequence) gives CDR1 as SGHAT and CDR2 as FQDESV. The chain is made from TRBV11-1 and TRBJ2-7; 8 middle bases align to TRBD1. The receptor was isolated from a human donor in good health. The sequenced sample was PBMCs. The CDR3 reads CASSSVTGVHEQYF. The nucleotide sequence reads as follows: TGTGCCAGCAGCTCCGTGACAGGGGTCCACGAGCAGTACTTC.